A few counts support the clone carrying this TCR beta chain. These data originate in a study of identical twins. MiXCR was run by TCRdb on the 5' RACE reads, yielding one entry per CDR3 protein. In the table there are about 890,000 distinct CDR3 sequences, approximately 13% of which are singletons. Germline V gene lookup returns CDR1 LGHDT and CDR2 YNNKEL (reference sequence). The V and J ends lost 4 bases and 0 bases respectively, with 13 bases between them. This CDR3 comprises 17 residues. The sample was also reused in another study, on yellow fever vaccine responses in identical twins.

Material: PBMCs. J is TRBJ2-6 and V is TRBV3-1, with D possibly TRBD2 on 6 matching bases. This TCR was sampled from a woman aged 18-29 years in good health. DNA of the CDR3: TGTGCCAGCAGCCCCCGGGACTTATACTCTGGGGCCAACGTCCTGACTTTC. It codes for CASSPRDLYSGANVLTF. The whole variable domain, remainder taken from reference TRBV3-1 and TRBJ2-6, is DTAVSQTPKYLVTQMGNDKSIKCEQNLGHDTMYWYKQDSKKFLKIMFSYNNKELIINETVPNRFSPKSPDKAHLNLHINSLELGDSAVYFCASSPRDLYSGANVLTFGAGSRLTVL.